This T cell receptor beta chain derives from a study of blood T cell repertoires in COVID-19. This table comes from immunoSEQ multiplex PCR, and its TCRdb copy is limited to in-frame clones, with some not included. Among roughly 140,000 clones listed, approximately 80% were seen once. Germline CDR1 is SGHTA and CDR2 is FQGNSA. V lost 1 base and J lost 9; bases outside the gene matches: 8. The CDR3 loop spans 15 amino acids. The specimen was peripheral blood. This clonotype originated in a woman aged 45-59 years in a cohort sampled during active or convalescent COVID-19. The V and J genes are TRBV7-2 and TRBJ2-4; 8 bases are a match to TRBD1. CDR3 nucleotides: TGTGCCAGCAGCTTAGAAGGGACAGGTTTGACCATTCAGTACTTC. It translates to CASSLEGTGLTIQYF.